The 11 T cell receptor beta chains in this list originate from one sample, sequenced in a study of Ad26.COV2.S vaccination and SARS-CoV-2 variants. Clones were sequenced by immunoSEQ multiplex PCR, and TCRdb holds only the in-frame ones, with some missing. The sample includes hundreds of thousands of clones, around 88% seen only once; the top ten take about 11%. Specified treatment: some 20 received Ad26.COV2.S at low or high dose, single or two shots; several received placebo; per-sample allocation not given. Sampling took place 63 days after the first vaccine or placebo injection. The specimen was peripheral blood, collected in a trial of Ad26.COV2.S vaccine versus placebo. The receptors come from a person aged 18-60 years who received the Ad26.COV2.S COVID-19 vaccine or a placebo.

The V gene is TRBV2, the J gene TRBJ1-1; D is uncertain. V was shortened by 3 bases and J by 7 bases, with 9 bases between the two germline ends. The CDR3 spans 12 residues. The V gene's germline CDR1 is SNHLY and CDR2 FYNNEI. The CDR3 coding sequence is TGTGCCAGCAGTGAGATGGGGAATGAAGCTTTCTTT. It codes for CASSEMGNEAFF.

With respect to this clone: The DNA is omitted, as the CDR3 cannot be located on it reliably, and the CDR3 follows TCRdb's listing. The genes are TRBV28 and TRBJ1-5. The CDR3 spans 13 residues, counting both ends. Per germline, CDR1 MDHEN and CDR2 SYDVKM. CDR3 region: CASSSSDLQPQHF.

V usage is TRBV4-3 and J usage is TRBJ2-3, with 7 bases matching TRBD2. From germline, CDR1 is LGHNA and CDR2 YSLEER. V was pared by 3 bases and J by 4 bases, with 7 bases of the junction left unmatched. CDR3 length: 15 amino acids. The CDR3 nucleotides are TGCGCCAGCAGCCAGGGGGGGTATCGTGCAGATACGCAGTATTTT. Encoded protein: CASSQGGYRADTQYF.

The chain recombines TRBV28 with TRBJ2-1; D is possibly TRBD1 (6 bases). The CDR3 totals 15 residues. V lost 6 bases to trimming and J lost 4 bases, with 16 bases between them. Per germline, CDR1 MDHEN and CDR2 SYDVKM. In DNA, the CDR3 is TGTGCCAGCAGCCGTACAGGGTTTAGATACAATGAGCAGTTCTTC. It is translated as CASSRTGFRYNEQFF.

The V call is TRBV3-1 (or the pseudogene TRBV3-2), the J call TRBJ2-7, with D uncertain. Deletions cut 6 bases from V and 0 bases from J, with 15 bases between. CDR1 is LGHDT, CDR2 YNNKEL, per germline (reference sequence). CDR3 size: 15 residues. The CDR3 reads CASSMKGRSSYEQYF. The CDR3 DNA follows: TGTGCCAGCAGTATGAAGGGCAGAAGCTCCTACGAGCAGTACTTC.

This clone was picked up a small number of times. The CDR3 DNA follows: TGTGCCAGCAGCTTGGGGTCGGGACAAGCCTACGAGCAGTACTTC. Translation gives CASSLGSGQAYEQYF. The V and J genes are TRBV11-2 and TRBJ2-7; possible D gene TRBD1, 6 bases. CDR3 length: 15 residues. Germline CDR1 SGHAT, CDR2 FQNNGV. The germline V and J ends were trimmed by 3 bases and 2 bases, with 14 bases remaining between them.

CDR3 bases: TGTGCCAGCAGCACCGGGACAGGGGGCTTTTTGGAGACCCAGTACTTC. Residues: CASSTGTGGFLETQYF. This sequence joins TRBV11-2 and TRBJ2-5, with 12 positions matching TRBD1. Germline V gene data show CDR1 as SGHAT and CDR2 as FQNNGV. V shed 5 bases and J 5 bases; nucleotides not matched to a gene: 9. This CDR3 comprises 16 residues.

The chain joins TRBV3-1 (or the pseudogene TRBV3-2) to TRBJ1-2; D remains ambiguous. V was pared by 0 bases and J by 4 bases, with 6 bases between. This CDR3 is 13 amino acids long. Per the germline V gene, CDR1 is LGHDT and CDR2 is YNNKEL (reference sequence). The CDR3 here is CASSQEDGYGYTF. The CDR3 region has the DNA TGTGCCAGCAGCCAAGAGGACGGCTATGGCTACACCTTC.

This chain links TRBV6-1 with TRBJ2-3, with D possibly called TRBD1 or TRBD2 (5 bases each). Trimming pared 2 bases from V and 6 bases from J, leaving 6 bases between. Looked up from germline, CDR1 is MNHNS and CDR2 is SASEGT. This CDR3 is built from 12 residues. CDR3 nucleotides: TGTGCCAGCAGTGAATGGGGGGATACGCAGTATTTT. It yields the protein CASSEWGDTQYF.

The gene calls are TRBV20-1 and TRBJ1-5; D uncertain. V was trimmed by 3 bases and J by 7 bases, leaving 19 bases between them. In germline, CDR1 is DFQATT, CDR2 SNEGSKA (reference sequence). The CDR3 sequence is 15 residues long. CDR3 DNA: TGCAGTGCTAGTGCGGGGTTTAGCATATCCCAGCCCCAGCATTTT. It encodes CSASAGFSISQPQHF.

The chain carries TRBV5-1 and TRBJ2-1; TRBD1 might be the D (5 bases). Trimming removed 4 bases at V and 5 bases at J, with 16 bases between. Germline CDR1 SGHRS, CDR2 YFSETQ. The CDR3 runs 15 residues. The DNA for the CDR3 is TGCGCCAGCAGCCGTCCGGTCGACAGCGACAATGAGCAGTTCTTC. Amino acid sequence: CASSRPVDSDNEQFF. The full variable domain, its missing parts supplied by reference TRBV5-1 and TRBJ2-1, is KAGVTQTPRYLIKTRGQQVTLSCSPISGHRSVSWYQQTPGQGLQFLFEYFSETQRNKGNFPGRFSGRQFSNSRSEMNVSTLELGDSALYLCASSRPVDSDNEQFFGPGTRLTVL.